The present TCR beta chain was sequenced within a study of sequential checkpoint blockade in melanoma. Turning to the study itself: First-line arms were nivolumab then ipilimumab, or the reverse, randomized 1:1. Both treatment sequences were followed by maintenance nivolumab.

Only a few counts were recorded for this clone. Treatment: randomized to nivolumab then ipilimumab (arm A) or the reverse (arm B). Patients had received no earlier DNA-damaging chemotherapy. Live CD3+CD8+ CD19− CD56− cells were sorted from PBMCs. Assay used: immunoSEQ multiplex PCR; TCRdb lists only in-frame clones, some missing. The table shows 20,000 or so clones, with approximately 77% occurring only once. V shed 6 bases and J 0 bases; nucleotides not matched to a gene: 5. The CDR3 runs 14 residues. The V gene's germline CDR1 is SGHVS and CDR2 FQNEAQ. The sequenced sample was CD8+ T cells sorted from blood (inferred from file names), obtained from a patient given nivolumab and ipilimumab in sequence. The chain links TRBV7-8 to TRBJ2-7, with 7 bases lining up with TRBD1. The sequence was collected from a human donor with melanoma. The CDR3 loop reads CASRGTASSYEQYF. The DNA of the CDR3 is TGTGCCAGCAGGGGGACAGCTAGCTCCTACGAGCAGTACTTC.